This T cell receptor beta chain was identified in a study of blood T cells in healthy people across ages. Findings of the study overall: More naive CD4+ cells and higher diversity were found in long-lived than in aged donors.

This clonotype showed up many times. The antigen is unknown. Germline assignment: CDR1 DFQATT and CDR2 SNEGSKA (reference sequence). This CDR3 spans 19 amino acids. Trimming at V came to 6 bases and at J to 3 bases, leaving 23 bases not matched to a gene. Together with a sample-barcoded 5' primer, a J-beta primer mix was included in a second PCR lasting roughly 6 to 12 cycles. TCRdb independently ran MiXCR on the 5' RACE reads; one entry per CDR3 protein. The data contain about 700,000 distinct CDR3 sequences, about 32% of them singletons. This receptor was identified in an elderly woman in good health. The J gene is TRBJ2-7, the V gene TRBV20-1; 10 bases match TRBD2. The sample comprised blood. The CDR3 protein is CSASEVPSGGRDLIYEQYF. CDR3 bases: TGCAGTGCCTCCGAGGTACCTAGCGGGGGCCGTGACTTGATCTACGAGCAGTACTTC.